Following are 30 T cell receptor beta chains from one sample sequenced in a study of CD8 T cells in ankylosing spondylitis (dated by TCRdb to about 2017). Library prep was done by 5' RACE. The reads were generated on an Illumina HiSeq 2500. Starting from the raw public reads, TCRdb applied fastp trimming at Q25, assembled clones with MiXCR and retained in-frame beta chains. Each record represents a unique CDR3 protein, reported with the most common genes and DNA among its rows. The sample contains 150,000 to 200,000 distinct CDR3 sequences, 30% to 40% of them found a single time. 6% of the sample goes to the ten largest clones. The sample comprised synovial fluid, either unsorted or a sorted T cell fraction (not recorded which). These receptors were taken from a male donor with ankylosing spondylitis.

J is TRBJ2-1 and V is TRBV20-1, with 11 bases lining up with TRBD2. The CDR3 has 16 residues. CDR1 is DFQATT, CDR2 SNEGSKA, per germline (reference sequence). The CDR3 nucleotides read TGCAGGGGGATTCCGGGACTAGCGGAATCCTACAATGAGCAGTTCTTC. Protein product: CRGIPGLAESYNEQFF.

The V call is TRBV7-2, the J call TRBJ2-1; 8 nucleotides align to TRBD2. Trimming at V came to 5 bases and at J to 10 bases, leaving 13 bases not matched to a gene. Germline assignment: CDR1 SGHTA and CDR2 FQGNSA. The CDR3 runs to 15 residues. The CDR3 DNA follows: TGTGCCAGCAGCCATAATATCCTAAGACTAGCGGAGCAGTTCTTC. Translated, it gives CASSHNILRLAEQFF.

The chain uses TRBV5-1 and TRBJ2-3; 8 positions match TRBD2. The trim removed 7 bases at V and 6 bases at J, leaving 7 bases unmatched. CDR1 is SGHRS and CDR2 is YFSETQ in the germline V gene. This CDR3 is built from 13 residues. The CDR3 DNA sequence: TGCGCCAGCTGTCAGCGGGAGAGGGATACGCAGTATTTT. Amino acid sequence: CASCQRERDTQYF.

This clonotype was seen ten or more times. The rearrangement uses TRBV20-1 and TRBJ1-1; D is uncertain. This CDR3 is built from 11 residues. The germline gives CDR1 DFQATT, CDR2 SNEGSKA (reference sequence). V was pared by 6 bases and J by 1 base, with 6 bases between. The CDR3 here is CSAWGNTEAFF. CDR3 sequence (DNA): TGCAGTGCCTGGGGGAACACTGAAGCTTTCTTT.

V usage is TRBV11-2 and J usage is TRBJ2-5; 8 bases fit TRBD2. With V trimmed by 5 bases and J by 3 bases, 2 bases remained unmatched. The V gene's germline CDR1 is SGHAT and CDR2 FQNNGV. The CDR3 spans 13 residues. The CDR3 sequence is CASSRGLEETQYF. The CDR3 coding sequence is TGTGCCAGCAGCCGGGGACTAGAAGAGACCCAGTACTTC.

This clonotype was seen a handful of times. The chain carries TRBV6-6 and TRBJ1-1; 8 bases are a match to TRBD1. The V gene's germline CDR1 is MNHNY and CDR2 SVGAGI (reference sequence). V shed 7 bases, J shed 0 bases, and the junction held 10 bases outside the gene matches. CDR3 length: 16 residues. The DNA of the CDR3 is TGTGCCAGCAAACACCTAAGGACAGGGCTGAACACTGAAGCTTTCTTT. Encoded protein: CASKHLRTGLNTEAFF.

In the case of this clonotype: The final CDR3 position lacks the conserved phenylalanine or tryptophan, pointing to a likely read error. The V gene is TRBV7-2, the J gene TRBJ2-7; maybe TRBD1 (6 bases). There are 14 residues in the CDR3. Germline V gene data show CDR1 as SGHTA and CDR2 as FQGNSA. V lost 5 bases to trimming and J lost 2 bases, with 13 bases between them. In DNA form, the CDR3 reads TGTGCCAGCAGCCAGAAACAGGGCCCCTACGAGCAGTACCTC. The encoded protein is CASSQKQGPYEQYL.

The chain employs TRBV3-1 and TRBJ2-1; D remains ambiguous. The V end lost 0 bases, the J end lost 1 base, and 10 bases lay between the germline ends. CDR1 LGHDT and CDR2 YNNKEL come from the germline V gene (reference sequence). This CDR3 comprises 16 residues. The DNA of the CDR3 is TGTGCCAGCAGCCAAGATTCGCGTTTTTCCTACAATGAGCAGTTCTTC. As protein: CASSQDSRFSYNEQFF.

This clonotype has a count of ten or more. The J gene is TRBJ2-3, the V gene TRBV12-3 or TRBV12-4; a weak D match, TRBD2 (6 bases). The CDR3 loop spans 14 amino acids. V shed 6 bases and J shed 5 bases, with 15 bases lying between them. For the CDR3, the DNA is TGTGCCAGCAGGCAACTTGGGGGAGGAGATACGCAGTATTTT. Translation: CASRQLGGGDTQYF.

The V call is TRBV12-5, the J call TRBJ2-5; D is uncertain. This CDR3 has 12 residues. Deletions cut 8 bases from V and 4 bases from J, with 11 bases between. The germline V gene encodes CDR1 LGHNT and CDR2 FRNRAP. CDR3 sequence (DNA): TGTGCTAGTTCCTGGGTTGGAGAGACCCAGTACTTC. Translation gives CASSWVGETQYF.

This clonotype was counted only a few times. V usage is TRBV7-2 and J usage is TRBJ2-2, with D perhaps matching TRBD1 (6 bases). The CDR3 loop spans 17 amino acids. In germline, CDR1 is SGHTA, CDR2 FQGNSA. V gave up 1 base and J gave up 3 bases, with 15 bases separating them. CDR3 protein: CASSLGPTGWDTGELFF. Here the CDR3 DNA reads TGTGCCAGCAGCTTAGGCCCAACAGGGTGGGACACCGGGGAGCTGTTTTTT.

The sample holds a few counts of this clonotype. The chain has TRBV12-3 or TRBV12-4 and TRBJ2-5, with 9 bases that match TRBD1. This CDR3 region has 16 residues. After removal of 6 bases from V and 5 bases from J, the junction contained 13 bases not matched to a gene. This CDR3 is CASRPLDRGVAETQYF. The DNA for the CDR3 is TGTGCCAGCAGACCCCTAGACAGGGGGGTCGCGGAGACCCAGTACTTC.

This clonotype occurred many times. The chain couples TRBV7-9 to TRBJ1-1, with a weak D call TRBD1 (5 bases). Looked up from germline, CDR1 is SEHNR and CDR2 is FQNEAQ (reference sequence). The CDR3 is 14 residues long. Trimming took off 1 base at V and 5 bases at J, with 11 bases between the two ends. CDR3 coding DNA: TGTGCCAGCAGCTTAGGGGGGGGACGGACTGAAGCTTTCTTT. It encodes CASSLGGGRTEAFF.

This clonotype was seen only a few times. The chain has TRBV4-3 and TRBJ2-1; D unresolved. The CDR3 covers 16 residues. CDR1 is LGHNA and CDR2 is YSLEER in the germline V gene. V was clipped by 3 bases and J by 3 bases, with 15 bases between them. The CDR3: CASSHRPGQSYNEQFF. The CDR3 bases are TGCGCCAGCAGCCACCGGCCGGGCCAGAGCTACAATGAGCAGTTCTTC.

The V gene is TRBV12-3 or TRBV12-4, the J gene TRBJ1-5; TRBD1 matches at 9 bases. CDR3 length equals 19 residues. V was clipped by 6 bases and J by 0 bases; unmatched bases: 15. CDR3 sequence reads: CASSLLGGQGSYSNQPQHF. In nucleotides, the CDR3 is TGTGCCAGCAGCCTTCTAGGGGGACAGGGATCTTATAGCAATCAGCCCCAGCATTTT.

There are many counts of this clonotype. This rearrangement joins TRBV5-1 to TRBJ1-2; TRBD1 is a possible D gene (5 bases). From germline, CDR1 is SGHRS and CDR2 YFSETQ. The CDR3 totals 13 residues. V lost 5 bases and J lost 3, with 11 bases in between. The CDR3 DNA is TGCGCCAGCAGTCCGACAGTTGACTATGGCTACACCTTC. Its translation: CASSPTVDYGYTF.

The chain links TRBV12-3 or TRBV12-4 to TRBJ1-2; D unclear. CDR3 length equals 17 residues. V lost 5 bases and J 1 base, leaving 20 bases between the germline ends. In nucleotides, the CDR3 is TGTGCCAGCAGTACCGACCCCTCTCGCGGAGTTAACTATGGCTACACCTTC. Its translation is CASSTDPSRGVNYGYTF.

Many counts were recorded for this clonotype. The DNA for the CDR3 is TGTGCCAGCAGCCGGGACAGCCGCTCCTACAATGAGCAGTTCTTC. Amino acids: CASSRDSRSYNEQFF. The V and J genes are TRBV3-1 and TRBJ2-1, with 7 nucleotides matching TRBD1. The ends lost 4 bases at V and 0 bases at J; junction bases unmatched: 3. Germline CDR1 and CDR2: LGHDT and YNNKEL (reference sequence). CDR3 length equals 15 residues.

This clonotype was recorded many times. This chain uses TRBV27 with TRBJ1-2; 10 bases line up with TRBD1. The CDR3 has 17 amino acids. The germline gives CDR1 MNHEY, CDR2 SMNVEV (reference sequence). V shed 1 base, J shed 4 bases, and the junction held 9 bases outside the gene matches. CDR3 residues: CASSLFGQGVPFYGYTF. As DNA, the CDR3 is TGTGCCAGCAGTTTATTCGGACAGGGGGTACCCTTCTATGGCTACACCTTC.

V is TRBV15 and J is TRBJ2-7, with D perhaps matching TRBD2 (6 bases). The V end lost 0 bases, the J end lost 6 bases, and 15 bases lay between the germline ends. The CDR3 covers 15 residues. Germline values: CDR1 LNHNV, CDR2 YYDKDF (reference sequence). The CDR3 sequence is CATSRELEFGGEQYF. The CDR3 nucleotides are TGTGCCACCAGCAGAGAACTAGAATTCGGGGGCGAGCAGTACTTC.

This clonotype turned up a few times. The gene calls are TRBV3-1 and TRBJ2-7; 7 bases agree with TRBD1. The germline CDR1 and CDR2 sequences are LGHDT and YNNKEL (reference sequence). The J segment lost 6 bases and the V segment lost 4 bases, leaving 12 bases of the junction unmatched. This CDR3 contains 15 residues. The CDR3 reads CASSPAGTASLEQYF. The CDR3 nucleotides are TGTGCCAGCAGCCCCGCCGGGACAGCGAGTCTCGAGCAGTACTTC.

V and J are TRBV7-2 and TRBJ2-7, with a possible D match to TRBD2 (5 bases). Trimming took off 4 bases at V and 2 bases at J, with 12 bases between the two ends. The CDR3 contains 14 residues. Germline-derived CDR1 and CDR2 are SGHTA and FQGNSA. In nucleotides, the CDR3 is TGTGCCAGCAGCTATAGAGGCGGGCCCTACGAGCAGTACTTC. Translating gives CASSYRGGPYEQYF. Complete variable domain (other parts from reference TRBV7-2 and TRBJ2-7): GAGVSQSPSNKVTEKGKDVELRCDPISGHTALYWYRQSLGQGLEFLIYFQGNSAPDKSGLPSDRFSAERTGGSVSTLTIQRTQQEDSAVYLCASSYRGGPYEQYFGPGTRLTVT.

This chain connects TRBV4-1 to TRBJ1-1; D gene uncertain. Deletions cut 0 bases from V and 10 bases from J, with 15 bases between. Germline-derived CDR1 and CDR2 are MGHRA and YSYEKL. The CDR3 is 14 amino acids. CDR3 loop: CASSQDTSPGGAFF. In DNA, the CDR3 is TGCGCCAGCAGCCAAGATACGTCGCCTGGTGGAGCTTTCTTT.

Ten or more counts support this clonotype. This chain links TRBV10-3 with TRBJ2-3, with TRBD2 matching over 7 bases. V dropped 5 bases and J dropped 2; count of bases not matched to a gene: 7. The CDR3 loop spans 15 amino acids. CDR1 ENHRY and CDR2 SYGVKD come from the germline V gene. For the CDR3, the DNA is TGTGCCATCAGTCGCGGAGCGGGGCCCACAGATACGCAGTATTTT. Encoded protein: CAISRGAGPTDTQYF.

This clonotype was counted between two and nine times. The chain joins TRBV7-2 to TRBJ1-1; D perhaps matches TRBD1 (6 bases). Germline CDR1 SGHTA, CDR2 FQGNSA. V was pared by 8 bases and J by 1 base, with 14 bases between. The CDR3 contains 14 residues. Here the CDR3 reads CASGLAGANTEAFF. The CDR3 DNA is TGTGCCAGCGGCCTTGCAGGGGCGAACACTGAAGCTTTCTTT.

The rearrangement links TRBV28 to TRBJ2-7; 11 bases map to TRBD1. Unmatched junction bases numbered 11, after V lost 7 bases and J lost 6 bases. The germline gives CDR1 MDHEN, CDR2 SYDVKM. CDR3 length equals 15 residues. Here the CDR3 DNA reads TGTGCCAGCACCCCCGGTGGGACAGGGGGTCGCGAGCAGTACTTC. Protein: CASTPGGTGGREQYF. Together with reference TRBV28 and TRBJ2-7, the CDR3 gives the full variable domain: DVKVTQSSRYLVKRTGEKVFLECVQDMDHENMFWYRQDPGLGLRLIYFSYDVKMKEKGDIPEGYSVSREKKERFSLILESASTNQTSMYLCASTPGGTGGREQYFGPGTRLTVT.

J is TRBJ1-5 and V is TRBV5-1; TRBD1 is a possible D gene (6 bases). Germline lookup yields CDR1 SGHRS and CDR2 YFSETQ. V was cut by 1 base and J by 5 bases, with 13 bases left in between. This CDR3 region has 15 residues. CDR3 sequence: CASSLFGRGDQPQHF. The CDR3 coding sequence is TGCGCCAGCAGCTTGTTCGGCAGGGGCGATCAGCCCCAGCATTTT.

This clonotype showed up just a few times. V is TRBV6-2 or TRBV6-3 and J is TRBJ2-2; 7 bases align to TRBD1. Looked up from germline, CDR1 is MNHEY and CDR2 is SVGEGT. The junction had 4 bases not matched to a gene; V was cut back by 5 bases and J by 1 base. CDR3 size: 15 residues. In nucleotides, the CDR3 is TGTGCCAGCAGTCAGCGGACAGGGAACACCGGGGAGCTGTTTTTT. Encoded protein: CASSQRTGNTGELFF.

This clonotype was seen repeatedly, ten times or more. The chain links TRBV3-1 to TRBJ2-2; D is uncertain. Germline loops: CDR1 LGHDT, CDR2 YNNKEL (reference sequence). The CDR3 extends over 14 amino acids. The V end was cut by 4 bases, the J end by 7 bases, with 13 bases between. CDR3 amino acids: CASSLSIPGGELFF. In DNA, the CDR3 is TGTGCCAGCAGCCTATCAATCCCAGGCGGGGAGCTGTTTTTT.

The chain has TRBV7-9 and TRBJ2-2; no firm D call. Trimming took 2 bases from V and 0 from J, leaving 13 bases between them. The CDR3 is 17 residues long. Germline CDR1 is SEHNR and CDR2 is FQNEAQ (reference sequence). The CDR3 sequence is CASSLRGRSANTGELFF. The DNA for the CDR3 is TGTGCCAGCAGCTTAAGAGGTCGGAGCGCGAACACCGGGGAGCTGTTTTTT.